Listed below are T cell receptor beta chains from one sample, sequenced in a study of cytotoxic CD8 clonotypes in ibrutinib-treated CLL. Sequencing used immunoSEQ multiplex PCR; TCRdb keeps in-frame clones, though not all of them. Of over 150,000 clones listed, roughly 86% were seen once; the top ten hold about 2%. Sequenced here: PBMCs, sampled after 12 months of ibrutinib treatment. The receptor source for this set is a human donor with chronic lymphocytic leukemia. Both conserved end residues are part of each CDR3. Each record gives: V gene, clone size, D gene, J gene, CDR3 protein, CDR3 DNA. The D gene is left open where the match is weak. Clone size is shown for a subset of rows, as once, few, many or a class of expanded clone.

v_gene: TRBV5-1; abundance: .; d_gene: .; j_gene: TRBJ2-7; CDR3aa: CASSLDEQYF; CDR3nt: TGCGCCAGCAGCTTAGACGAGCAGTACTTC
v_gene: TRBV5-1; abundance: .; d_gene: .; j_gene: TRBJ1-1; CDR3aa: CASSLQLNTEAFF; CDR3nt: TGCGCCAGCAGCTTGCAGCTGAACACTGAAGCTTTCTTT
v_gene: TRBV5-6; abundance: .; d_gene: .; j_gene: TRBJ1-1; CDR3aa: CASSLVARGLGEAFF; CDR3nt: TGTGCCAGCAGCTTGGTGGCCAGGGGATTGGGAGAAGCTTTCTTT
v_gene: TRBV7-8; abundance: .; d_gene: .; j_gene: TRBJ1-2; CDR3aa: CASSSQPGANYGYTF; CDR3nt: TGTGCCAGCAGCTCTCAGCCCGGAGCTAACTATGGCTACACCTTC
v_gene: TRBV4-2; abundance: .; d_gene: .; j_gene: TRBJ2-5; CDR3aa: CASSSSGETQYF; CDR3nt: TGTGCCAGCAGCTCTTCGGGGGAGACCCAGTACTTC
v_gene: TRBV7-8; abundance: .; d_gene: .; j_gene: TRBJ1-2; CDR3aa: CASSSSDRSYGYTF; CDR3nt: TGTGCCAGCAGCTCCTCGGACAGAAGTTATGGCTACACCTTC
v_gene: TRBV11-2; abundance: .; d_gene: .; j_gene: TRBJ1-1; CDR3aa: CASSPWGEAFF; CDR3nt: TGTGCCAGCAGCCCTTGGGGTGAAGCTTTCTTT
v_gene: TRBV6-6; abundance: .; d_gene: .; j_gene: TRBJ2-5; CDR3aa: CASSSPGPQETQYF; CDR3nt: TGTGCCAGCAGTTCCCCGGGACCCCAAGAGACCCAGTACTTC
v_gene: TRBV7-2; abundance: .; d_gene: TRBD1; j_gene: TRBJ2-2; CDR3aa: CASSPAGQGAAGELFF; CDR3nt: TGTGCCAGCAGCCCCGCTGGCCAGGGGGCGGCCGGGGAGCTGTTTTTT
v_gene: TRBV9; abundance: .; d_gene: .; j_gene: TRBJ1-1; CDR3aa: CASSASGNTEAFF; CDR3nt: TGTGCCAGCAGCGCTAGTGGGAACACTGAAGCTTTCTTT
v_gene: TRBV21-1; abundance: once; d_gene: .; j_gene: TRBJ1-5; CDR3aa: CASSTLDRGCPPCSNQPQHF; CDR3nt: TGTGCCAGCAGCACTCTCGACAGGGGCTGTCCTCCATGTAGCAATCAGCCCCAGCATTTT